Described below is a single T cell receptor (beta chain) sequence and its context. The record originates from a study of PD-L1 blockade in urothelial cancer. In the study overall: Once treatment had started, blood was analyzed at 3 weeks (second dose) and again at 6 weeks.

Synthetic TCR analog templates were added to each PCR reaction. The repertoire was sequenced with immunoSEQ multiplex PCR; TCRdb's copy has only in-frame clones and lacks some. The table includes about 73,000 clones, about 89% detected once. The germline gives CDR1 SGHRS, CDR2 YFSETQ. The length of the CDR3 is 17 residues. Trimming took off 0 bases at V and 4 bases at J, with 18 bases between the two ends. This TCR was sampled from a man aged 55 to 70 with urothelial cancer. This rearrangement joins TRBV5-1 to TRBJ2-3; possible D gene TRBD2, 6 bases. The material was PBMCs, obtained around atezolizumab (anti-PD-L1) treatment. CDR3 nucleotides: TGCGCCAGCAGCTTGGGTGGGGCGGGGAGTGTCGCAGATACGCAGTATTTT. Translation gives CASSLGGAGSVADTQYF. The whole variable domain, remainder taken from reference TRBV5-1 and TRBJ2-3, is KAGVTQTPRYLIKTRGQQVTLSCSPISGHRSVSWYQQTPGQGLQFLFEYFSETQRNKGNFPGRFSGRQFSNSRSEMNVSTLELGDSALYLCASSLGGAGSVADTQYFGPGTRLTVL.